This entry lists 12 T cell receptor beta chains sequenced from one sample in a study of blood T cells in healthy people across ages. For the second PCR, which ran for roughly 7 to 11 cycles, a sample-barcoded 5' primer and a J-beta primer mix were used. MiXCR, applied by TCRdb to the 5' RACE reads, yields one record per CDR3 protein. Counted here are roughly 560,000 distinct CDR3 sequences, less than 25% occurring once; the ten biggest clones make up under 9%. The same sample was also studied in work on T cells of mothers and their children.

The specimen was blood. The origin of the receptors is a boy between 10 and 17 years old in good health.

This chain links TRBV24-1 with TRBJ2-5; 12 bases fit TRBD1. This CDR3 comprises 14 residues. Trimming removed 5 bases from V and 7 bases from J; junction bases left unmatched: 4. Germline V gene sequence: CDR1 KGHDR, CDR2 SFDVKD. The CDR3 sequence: CATSAGTGGWTQYF. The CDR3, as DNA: TGTGCCACCAGTGCCGGGACAGGGGGCTGGACCCAGTACTTC.

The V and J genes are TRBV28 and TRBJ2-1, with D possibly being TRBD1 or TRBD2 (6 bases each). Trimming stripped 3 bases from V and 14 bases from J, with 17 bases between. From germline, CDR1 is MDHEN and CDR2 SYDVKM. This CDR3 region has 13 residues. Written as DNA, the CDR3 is TGTGCCAGCAGTTTTACAGGGTTAGCGGAGAAGTTCTTC. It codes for CASSFTGLAEKFF.

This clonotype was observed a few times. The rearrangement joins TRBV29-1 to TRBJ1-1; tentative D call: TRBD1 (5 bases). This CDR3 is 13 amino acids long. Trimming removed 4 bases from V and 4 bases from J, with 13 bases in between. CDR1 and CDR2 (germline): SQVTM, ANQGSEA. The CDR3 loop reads CSVAMDISTEAFF. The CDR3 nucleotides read TGCAGCGTTGCCATGGACATTAGCACTGAAGCTTTCTTT.

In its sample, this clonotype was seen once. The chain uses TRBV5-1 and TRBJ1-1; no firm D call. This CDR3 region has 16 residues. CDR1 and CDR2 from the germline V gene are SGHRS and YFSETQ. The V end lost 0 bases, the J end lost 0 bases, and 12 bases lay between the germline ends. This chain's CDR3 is CASSLATSGLNTEAFF. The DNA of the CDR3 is TGCGCCAGCAGCTTGGCCACCTCGGGTTTGAACACTGAAGCTTTCTTT. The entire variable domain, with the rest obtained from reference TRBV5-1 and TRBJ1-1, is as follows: KAGVTQTPRYLIKTRGQQVTLSCSPISGHRSVSWYQQTPGQGLQFLFEYFSETQRNKGNFPGRFSGRQFSNSRSEMNVSTLELGDSALYLCASSLATSGLNTEAFFGQGTRLTVV.

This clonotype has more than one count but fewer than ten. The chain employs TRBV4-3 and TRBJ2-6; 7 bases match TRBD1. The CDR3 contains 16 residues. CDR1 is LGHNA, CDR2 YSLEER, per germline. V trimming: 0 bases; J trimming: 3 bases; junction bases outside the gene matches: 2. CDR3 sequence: CASSQEGGFGANVLTF. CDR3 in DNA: TGCGCCAGCAGCCAAGAAGGGGGCTTTGGGGCCAACGTCCTGACTTTC.

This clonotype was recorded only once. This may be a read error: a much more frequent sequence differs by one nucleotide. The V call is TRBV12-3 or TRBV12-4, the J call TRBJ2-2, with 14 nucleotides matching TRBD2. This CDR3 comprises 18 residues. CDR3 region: CASSQPGTSGSPVGDLFF. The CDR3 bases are TGTGCCAGCAGCCAGCCCGGGACTAGCGGGAGTCCTGTCGGGGATCTGTTTTTT.

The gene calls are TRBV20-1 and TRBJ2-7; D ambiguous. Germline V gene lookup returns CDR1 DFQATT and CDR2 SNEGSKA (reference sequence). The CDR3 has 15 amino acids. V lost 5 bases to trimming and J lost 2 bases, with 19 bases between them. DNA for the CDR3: TGCAGTGCTCCGTCTATATCGGACCTCGCCTACGAGCAGTACTTC. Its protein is CSAPSISDLAYEQYF.

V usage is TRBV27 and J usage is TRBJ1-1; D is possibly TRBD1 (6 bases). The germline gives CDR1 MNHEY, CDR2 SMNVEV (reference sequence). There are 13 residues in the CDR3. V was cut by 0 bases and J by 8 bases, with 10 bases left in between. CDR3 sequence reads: CASSLSWQGEAFF. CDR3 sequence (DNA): TGTGCCAGCAGTTTATCTTGGCAGGGGGAAGCTTTCTTT.

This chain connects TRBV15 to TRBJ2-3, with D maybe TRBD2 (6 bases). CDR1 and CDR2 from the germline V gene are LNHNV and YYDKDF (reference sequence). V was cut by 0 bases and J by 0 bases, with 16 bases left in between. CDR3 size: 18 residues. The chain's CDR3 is CATSRETGTLTSTDTQYF. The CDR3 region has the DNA TGTGCCACCAGCAGAGAAACGGGGACTCTTACTAGCACAGATACGCAGTATTTT.

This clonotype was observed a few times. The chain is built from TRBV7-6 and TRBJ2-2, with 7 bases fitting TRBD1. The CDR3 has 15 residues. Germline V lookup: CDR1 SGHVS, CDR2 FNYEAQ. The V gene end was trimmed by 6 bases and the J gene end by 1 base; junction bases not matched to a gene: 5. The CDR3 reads CASSNNRGNTGELFF. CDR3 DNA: TGTGCCAGCAGTAATAACAGGGGGAACACCGGGGAGCTGTTTTTT.

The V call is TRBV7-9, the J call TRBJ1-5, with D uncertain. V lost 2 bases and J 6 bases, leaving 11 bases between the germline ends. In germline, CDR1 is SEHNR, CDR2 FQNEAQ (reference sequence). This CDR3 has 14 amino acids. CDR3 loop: CASSLSAASQPQHF. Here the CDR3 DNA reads TGTGCCAGCAGCTTATCCGCCGCTAGTCAGCCCCAGCATTTT.

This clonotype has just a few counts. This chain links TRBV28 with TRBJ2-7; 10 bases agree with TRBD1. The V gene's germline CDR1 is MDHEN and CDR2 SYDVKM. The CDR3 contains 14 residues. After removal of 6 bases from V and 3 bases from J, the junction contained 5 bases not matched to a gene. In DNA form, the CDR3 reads TGTGCCAGCAGCCCGACAGGGGGCAACTACGAGCAGTACTTC. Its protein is CASSPTGGNYEQYF.